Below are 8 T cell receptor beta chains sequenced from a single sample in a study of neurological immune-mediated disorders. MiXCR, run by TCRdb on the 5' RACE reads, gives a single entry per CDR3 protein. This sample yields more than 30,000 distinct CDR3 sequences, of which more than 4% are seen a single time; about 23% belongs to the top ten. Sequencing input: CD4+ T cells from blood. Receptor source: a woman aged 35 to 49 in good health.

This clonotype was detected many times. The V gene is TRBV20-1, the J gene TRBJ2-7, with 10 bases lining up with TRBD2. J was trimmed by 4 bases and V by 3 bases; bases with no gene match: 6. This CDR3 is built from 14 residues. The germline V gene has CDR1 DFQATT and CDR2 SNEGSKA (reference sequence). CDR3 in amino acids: CSARLAGAFYEQYF. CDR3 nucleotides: TGCAGTGCTAGGCTAGCGGGAGCGTTTTACGAGCAGTACTTC.

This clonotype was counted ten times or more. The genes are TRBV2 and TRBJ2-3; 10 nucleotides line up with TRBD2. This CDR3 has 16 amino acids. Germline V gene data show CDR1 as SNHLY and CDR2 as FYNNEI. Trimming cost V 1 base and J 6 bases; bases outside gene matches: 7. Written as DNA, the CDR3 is TGTGCCAGCAGTGAAGGGGTAGCGGGGGGTTCGGATACGCAGTATTTT. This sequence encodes CASSEGVAGGSDTQYF.

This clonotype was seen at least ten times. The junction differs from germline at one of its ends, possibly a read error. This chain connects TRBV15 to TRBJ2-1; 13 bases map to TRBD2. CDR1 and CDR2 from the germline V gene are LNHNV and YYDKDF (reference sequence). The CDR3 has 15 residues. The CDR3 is CATSSDLITGTSGIF. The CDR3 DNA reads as TGTGCCACCAGCAGCGATCTTATCACCGGGACTAGCGGGATCTTC.

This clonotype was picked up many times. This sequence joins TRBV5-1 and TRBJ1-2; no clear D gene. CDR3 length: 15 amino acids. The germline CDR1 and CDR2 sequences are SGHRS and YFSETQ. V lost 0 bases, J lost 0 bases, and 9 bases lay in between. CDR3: CASSLGGSANYGYTF. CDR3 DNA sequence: TGCGCCAGCAGCTTGGGCGGAAGCGCTAACTATGGCTACACCTTC.

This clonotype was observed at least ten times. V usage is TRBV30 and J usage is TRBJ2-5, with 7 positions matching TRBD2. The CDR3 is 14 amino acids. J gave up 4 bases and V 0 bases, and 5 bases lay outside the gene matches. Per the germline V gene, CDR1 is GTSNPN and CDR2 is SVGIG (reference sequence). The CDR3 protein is CAWSVRGGLETQYF. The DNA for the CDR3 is TGTGCCTGGAGTGTACGGGGAGGGTTAGAGACCCAGTACTTC.

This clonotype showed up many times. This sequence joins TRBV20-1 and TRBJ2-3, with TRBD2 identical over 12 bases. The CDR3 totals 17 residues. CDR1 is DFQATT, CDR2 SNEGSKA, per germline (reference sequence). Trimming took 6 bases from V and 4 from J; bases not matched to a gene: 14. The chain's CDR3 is CSAIGLTGLAGPDTQYF. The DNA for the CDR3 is TGCAGTGCGATAGGCCTGACCGGACTAGCGGGGCCAGATACGCAGTATTTT.

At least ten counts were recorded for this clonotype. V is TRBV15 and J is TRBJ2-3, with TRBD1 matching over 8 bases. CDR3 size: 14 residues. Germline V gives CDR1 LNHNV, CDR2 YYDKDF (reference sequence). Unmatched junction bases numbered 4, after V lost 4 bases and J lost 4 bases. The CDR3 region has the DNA TGTGCCACCAGCACAGGGGGCGCGTCAGATACGCAGTATTTT. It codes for CATSTGGASDTQYF.

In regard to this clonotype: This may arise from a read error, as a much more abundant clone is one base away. CDR3 region: CANSLSTSTLDYEQYF. CDR3 bases: TGTGCCAACAGTTTATCGACATCAACTTTAGACTACGAGCAGTACTTC. This rearrangement joins TRBV27 to TRBJ2-7; D remains ambiguous. Germline CDR1 reads MNHEY; CDR2 reads SMNVEV (reference sequence). This CDR3 is 16 amino acids long.